This T cell receptor (beta chain) is drawn from a study of human T cells and chemical hapten exposure. V was trimmed by 8 bases and J by 4 bases, leaving 14 bases between them. The germline CDR1 and CDR2 sequences are MRHNA and SNTAGT. The CDR3 loop spans 14 amino acids. TCRdb re-called the RACE reads through MiXCR, storing one row per CDR3 protein. The sample holds around 110,000 distinct CDR3 sequences, about 12% seen once. Time point noted: patch test 1, 2 weeks after DPC sensitization. Treatment in this sample: therapeutic diphenylcyclopropenone sensitization with weekly scalp DPC. The chain joins TRBV6-4 to TRBJ2-2; D is undetermined. The sequencing used whole blood, collected in connection with sensitization to the hapten diphenylcyclopropenone (DPC). The sequence derives from a woman between 45 and 65 years old with alopecia areata. Some clones in this sample may be carry-over from other donors' samples. The DNA for the CDR3 is TGTGCCAGCGCGACCGAACTTAGCACCGGGGAGCTGTTTTTT. It is translated as CASATELSTGELFF.